This TCR beta chain was identified during a study of blood T cell repertoires in COVID-19. Study in general: COVID-19 samples, acute and convalescent, were from the United States, Italy and Spain. In each case, the material was cDNA or gDNA derived from T cells, B-cell-depleted T cells, or PBMCs.

Concerning this clone itself: Mismatch with germline at one junction end may stem from a read error.

Original analysis: From reference gene primer amplification, estimates of nucleated cell counts were derived. The data were produced by immunoSEQ multiplex PCR, yet TCRdb's version contains in-frame clones alone and is incomplete. The V and J calls and clone size come from that table; D and trimming were worked out from the DNA. The sample lists tens of thousands of clones; about 76% were seen once. The germline CDR1 and CDR2 sequences are LGHDT and YNNKEL (reference sequence). CDR3 length: 13 amino acids. The chain combines TRBV3-1 (or the pseudogene TRBV3-2) with TRBJ2-1, with 10 bases fitting TRBD2. Sequenced material: peripheral blood. The clonotype was recovered from a man aged 65 to 79 with active or convalescent COVID-19. The CDR3 loop is CASSLTPLAGALF. The CDR3 coding sequence is TGTGCCAGCAGCCTCACCCCCCTAGCGGGGGCTCTCTTC.